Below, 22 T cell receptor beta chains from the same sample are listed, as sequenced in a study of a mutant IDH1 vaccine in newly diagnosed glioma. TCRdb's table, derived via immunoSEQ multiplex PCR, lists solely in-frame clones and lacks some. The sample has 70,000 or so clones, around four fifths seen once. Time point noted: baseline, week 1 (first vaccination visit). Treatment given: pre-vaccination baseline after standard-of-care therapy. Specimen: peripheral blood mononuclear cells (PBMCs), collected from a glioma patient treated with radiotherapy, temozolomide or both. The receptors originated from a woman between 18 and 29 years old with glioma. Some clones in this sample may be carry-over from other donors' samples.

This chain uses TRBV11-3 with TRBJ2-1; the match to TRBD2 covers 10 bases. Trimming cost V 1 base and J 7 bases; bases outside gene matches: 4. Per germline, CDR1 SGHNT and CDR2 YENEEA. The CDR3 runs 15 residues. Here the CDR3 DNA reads TGTGCCAGCAGCTTAGGTAGGACTAGCGGAAATGAGCAGTTCTTC. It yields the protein CASSLGRTSGNEQFF.

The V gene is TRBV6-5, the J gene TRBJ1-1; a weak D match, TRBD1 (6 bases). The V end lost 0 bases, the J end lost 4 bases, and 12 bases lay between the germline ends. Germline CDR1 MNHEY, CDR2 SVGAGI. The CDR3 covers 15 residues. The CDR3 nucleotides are TGTGCCAGCAGTTACTCAGCAGGGGACGGCACTGAAGCTTTCTTT. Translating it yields CASSYSAGDGTEAFF.

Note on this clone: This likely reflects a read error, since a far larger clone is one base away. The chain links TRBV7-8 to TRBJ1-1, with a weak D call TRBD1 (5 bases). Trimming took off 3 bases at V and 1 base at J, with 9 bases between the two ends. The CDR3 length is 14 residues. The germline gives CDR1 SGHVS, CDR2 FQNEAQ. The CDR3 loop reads CASSFGGGNTEAFF. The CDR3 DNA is TGTGCCAGCAGCTTCGGGGGGGGGAACACTGAAGCTTTCTTT.

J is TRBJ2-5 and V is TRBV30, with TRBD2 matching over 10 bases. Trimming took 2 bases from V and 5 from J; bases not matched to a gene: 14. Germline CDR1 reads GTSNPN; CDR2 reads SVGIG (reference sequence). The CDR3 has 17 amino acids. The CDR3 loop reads CAWSPYRLAGVSETQYF. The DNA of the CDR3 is TGTGCCTGGAGTCCCTACCGTCTAGCGGGAGTTTCGGAGACCCAGTACTTC.

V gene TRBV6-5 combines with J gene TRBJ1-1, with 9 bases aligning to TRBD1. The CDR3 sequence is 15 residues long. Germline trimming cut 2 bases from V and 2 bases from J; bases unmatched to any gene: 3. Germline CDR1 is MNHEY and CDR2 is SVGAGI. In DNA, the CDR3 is TGTGCCAGCAGTTACGGGGGACAGGGAAACACTGAAGCTTTCTTT. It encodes CASSYGGQGNTEAFF.

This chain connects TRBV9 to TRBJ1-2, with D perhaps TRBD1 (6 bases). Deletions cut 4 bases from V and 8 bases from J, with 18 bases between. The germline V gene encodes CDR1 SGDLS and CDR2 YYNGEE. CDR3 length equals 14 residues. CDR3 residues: CASSPTGGRVGYTF. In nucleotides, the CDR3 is TGTGCCAGCAGCCCGACCGGGGGCAGGGTGGGCTACACCTTC.

The DNA for the CDR3 is TGTGCCACCCAAAGGGGGGAGGCCCCGTACGAGCAGTACTTC. This encodes CATQRGEAPYEQYF. V is TRBV7-2 and J is TRBJ2-7, with D possibly being TRBD1 or TRBD2 (6 bases each). Germline V gene sequence: CDR1 SGHTA, CDR2 FQGNSA. This CDR3 is 14 amino acids long. V was cut by 10 bases and J by 4 bases, with 20 bases left in between.

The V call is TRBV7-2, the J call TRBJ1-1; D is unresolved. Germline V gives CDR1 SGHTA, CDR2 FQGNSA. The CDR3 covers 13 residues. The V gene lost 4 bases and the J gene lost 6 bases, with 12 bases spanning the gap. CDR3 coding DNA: TGTGCCAGCAGCTACCTTGAGGGATCTGAAGCTTTCTTT. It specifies CASSYLEGSEAFF.

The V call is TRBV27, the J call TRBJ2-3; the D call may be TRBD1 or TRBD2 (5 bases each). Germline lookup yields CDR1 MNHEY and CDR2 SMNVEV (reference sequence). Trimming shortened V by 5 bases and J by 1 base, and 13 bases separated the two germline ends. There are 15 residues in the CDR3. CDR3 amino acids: CASSLTKGRTDTQYF. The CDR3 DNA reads TGTGCCAGCAGTCTAACCAAGGGACGCACAGATACGCAGTATTTT.

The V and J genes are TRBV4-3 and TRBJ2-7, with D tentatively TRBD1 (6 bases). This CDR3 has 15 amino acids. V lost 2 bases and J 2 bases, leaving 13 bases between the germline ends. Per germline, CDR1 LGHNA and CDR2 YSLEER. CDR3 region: CASSQSQGLTYEQYF. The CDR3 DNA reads TGCGCCAGCAGCCAAAGCCAGGGGCTTACCTACGAGCAGTACTTC.

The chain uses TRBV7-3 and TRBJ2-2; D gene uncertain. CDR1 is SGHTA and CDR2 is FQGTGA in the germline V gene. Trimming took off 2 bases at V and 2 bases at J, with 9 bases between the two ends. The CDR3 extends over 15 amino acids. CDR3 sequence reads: CASSLLGANTGELFF. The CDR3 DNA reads TGTGCCAGCAGCTTACTAGGAGCTAACACCGGGGAGCTGTTTTTT.

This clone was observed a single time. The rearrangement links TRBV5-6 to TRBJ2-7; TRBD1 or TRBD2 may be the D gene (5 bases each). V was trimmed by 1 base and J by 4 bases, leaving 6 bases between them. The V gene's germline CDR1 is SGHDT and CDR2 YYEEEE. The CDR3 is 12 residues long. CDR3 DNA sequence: TGTGCCAGCAGCTTGTGGGGGTACGAGCAGTACTTC. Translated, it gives CASSLWGYEQYF.

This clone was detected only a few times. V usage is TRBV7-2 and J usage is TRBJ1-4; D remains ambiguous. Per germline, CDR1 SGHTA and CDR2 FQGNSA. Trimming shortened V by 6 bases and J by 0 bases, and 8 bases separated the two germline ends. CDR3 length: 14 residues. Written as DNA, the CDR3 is TGTGCCAGCAGTCGGGTTGCAACTAATGAAAAACTGTTTTTT. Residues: CASSRVATNEKLFF.

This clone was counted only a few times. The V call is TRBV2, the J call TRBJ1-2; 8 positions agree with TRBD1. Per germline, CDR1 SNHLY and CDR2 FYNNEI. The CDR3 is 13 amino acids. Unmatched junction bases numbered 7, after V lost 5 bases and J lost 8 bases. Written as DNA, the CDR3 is TGTGCCAGCAGTCCGGACAGGGTTCGGGGCTACACCTTC. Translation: CASSPDRVRGYTF.

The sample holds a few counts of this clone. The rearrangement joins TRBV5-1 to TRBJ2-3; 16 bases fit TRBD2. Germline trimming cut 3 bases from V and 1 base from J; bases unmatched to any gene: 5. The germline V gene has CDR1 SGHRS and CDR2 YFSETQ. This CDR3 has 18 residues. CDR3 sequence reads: CASSSGLAGGSGTDTQYF. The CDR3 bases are TGCGCCAGCAGCTCGGGACTAGCGGGAGGGTCGGGCACAGATACGCAGTATTTT.

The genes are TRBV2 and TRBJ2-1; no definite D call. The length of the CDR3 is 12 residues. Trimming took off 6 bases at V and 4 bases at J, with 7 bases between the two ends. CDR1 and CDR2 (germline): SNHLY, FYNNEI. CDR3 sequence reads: CASSQRYNEQFF. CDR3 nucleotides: TGTGCCAGCAGCCAGAGATACAATGAGCAGTTCTTC. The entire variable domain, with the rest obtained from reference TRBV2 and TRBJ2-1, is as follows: EPEVTQTPSHQVTQMGQEVILRCVPISNHLYFYWYRQILGQKVEFLVSFYNNEISEKSEIFDDQFSVERPDGSNFTLKIRSTKLEDSAMYFCASSQRYNEQFFGPGTRLTVL.

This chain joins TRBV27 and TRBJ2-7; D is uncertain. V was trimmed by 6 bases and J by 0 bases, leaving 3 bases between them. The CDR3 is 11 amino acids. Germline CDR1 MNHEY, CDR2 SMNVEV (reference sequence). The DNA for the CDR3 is TGTGCCAGCAGCGGCTCCTACGAGCAGTACTTC. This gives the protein CASSGSYEQYF.

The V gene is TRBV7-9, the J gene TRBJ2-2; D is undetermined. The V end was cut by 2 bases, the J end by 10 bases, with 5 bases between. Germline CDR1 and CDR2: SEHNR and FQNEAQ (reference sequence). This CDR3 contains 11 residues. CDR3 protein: CASSLPVELFF. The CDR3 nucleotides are TGTGCCAGCAGCTTACCGGTGGAGCTGTTTTTT. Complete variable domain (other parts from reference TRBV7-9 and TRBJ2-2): DTGVSQNPRHKITKRGQNVTFRCDPISEHNRLYWYRQTLGQGPEFLTYFQNEAQLEKSRLLSDRFSAERPKGSFSTLEIQRTEQGDSAMYLCASSLPVELFFGEGSRLTVL.

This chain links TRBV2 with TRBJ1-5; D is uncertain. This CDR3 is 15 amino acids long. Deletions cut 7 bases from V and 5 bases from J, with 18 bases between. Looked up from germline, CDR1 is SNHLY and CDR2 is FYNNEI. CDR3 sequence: CASTSGQSDDQPQHF. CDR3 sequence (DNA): TGTGCCAGCACCTCCGGGCAGAGTGATGATCAGCCCCAGCATTTT. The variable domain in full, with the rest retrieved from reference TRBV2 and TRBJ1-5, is EPEVTQTPSHQVTQMGQEVILRCVPISNHLYFYWYRQILGQKVEFLVSFYNNEISEKSEIFDDQFSVERPDGSNFTLKIRSTKLEDSAMYFCASTSGQSDDQPQHFGDGTRLSIL.

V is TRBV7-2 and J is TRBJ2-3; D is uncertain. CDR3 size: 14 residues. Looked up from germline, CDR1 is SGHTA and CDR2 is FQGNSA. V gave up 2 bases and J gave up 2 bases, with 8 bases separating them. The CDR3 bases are TGTGCCAGCAGCTTAAAGGTTCTCACAGATACGCAGTATTTT. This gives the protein CASSLKVLTDTQYF. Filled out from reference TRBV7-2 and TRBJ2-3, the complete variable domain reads GAGVSQSPSNKVTEKGKDVELRCDPISGHTALYWYRQSLGQGLEFLIYFQGNSAPDKSGLPSDRFSAERTGGSVSTLTIQRTQQEDSAVYLCASSLKVLTDTQYFGPGTRLTVL.

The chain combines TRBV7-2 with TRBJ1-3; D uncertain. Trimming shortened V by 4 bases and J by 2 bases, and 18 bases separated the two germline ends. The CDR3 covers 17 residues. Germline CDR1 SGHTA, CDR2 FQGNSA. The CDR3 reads CASSSNRMGRTGNTIYF. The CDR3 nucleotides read TGTGCCAGCAGCTCTAACCGGATGGGCCGGACTGGAAACACCATATATTTT.

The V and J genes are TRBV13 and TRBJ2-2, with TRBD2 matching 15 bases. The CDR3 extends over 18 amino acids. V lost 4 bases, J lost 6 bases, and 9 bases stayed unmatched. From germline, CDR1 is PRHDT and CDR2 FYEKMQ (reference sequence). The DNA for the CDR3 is TGTGCCAGCAGCTCGGGACTAGCGGGAGGCCCGGGGGCCGGGGAGCTGTTTTTT. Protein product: CASSSGLAGGPGAGELFF.